This T cell receptor beta chain was observed in a study of blood T cells in healthy people across ages. On the study more broadly: Using template switching, researchers captured about one barcoded beta molecule for each two T cells.

Together with a sample-barcoded 5' primer, a J-beta primer mix was included in a second PCR lasting about 7 to 11 cycles. From the 5' RACE reads, TCRdb called clonotypes with MiXCR, one entry per CDR3 protein. Here the sample spans fewer than 950,000 distinct CDR3 sequences, about 48% being singletons. This CDR3 has 13 residues. V was trimmed by 3 bases and J by 4 bases, leaving 7 bases between them. CDR1 and CDR2 from the germline V gene are LNHDA and SQIVND (reference sequence). This clonotype occurred once. V and J are TRBV19 and TRBJ2-1, with D hard to call. Specimen: blood. The TCR was taken from an elderly man in good health. CDR3 sequence reads: CASSISRYNEQFF. Written as DNA, the CDR3 is TGTGCCAGTAGTATCAGTAGGTACAATGAGCAGTTCTTC.